This T cell receptor (beta chain) was sequenced in a study of blood T cell repertoires in COVID-19. The wider study: The origin of the acute and convalescent COVID-19 samples was the United States, Italy and Spain. The analysed material was cDNA or gDNA that came from T cells, B-cell-depleted T cells, or PBMCs.

Original processing notes: Estimation of nucleated cell counts was performed using reference gene primer amplification. Profiled with immunoSEQ multiplex PCR; TCRdb holds only in-frame clones, not every one. The V and J calls and clone size were taken over from that table, and D and trimming were inferred from the DNA. The table records approximately 52,000 clones, 89% of them present only once. Source material: peripheral blood. This TCR was recovered from a man aged 60 to 75 with active COVID-19.

CDR3 in amino acids: CASRPTGVGDEQFF. For the CDR3, the DNA is TGTGCCAGCAGACCTACAGGGGTTGGAGATGAGCAGTTCTTC. The chain recombines TRBV27 with TRBJ2-1, with 7 bases lining up with TRBD1. CDR3 length: 14 amino acids. The germline gives CDR1 MNHEY, CDR2 SMNVEV (reference sequence). Losses at the gene ends were 6 bases for V and 8 bases for J; bases not matched to a gene: 10.